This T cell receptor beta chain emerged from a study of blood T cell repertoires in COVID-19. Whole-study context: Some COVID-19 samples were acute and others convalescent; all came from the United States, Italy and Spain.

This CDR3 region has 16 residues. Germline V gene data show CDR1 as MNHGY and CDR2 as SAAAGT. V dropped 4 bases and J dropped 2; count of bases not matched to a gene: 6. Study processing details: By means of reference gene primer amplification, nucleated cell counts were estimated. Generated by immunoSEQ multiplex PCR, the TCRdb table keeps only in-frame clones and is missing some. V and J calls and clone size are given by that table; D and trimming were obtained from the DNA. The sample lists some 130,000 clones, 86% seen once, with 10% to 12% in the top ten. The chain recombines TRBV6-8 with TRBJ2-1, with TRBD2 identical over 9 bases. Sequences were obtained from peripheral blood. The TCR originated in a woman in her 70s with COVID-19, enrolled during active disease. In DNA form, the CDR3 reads TGTGCCAGCAGTTCAGAAGGCGGGGGGGCCTACAATGAGCAGTTCTTC. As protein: CASSSEGGGAYNEQFF.